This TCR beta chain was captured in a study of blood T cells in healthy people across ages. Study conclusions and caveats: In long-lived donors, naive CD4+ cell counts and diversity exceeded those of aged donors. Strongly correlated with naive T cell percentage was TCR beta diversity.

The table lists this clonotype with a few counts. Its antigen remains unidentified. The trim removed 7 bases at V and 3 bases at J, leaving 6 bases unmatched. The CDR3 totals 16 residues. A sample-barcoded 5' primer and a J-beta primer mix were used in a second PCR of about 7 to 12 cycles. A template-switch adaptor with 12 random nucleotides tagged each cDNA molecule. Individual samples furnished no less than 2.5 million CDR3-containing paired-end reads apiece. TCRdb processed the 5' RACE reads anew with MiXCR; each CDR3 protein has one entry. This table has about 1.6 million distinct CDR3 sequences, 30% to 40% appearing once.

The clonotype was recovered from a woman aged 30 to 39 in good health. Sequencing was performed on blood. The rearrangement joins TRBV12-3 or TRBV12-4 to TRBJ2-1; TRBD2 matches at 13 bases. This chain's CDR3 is CASKSGTSGNYNEQFF. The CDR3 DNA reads TGTGCCAGCAAAAGTGGGACTAGCGGGAACTACAATGAGCAGTTCTTC.